The source of this T cell receptor (beta chain) is a study of OX40 agonist ivuxolimab in advanced cancers. At the level of the study: Each dose-escalation patient presented with hepatocellular carcinoma, melanoma, renal cell or head and neck cancer.

Study conclusions and caveats: The study observed clonal expansion of CD4+ and CD8+ blood T cells by week 6 at 0.1 to 3.0 mg/kg. On average, CD8+ T cells showed a greater number of expanded clones than CD4+.

TCRdb's table, derived via immunoSEQ multiplex PCR, lists solely in-frame clones and lacks some. The sample carries about 61,000 clones, 86% recorded once. Per germline, CDR1 LGHNA and CDR2 YSLEER. The CDR3 is 19 amino acids. Trimming at V came to 4 bases and at J to 5 bases, leaving 15 bases not matched to a gene. To note about this clone: Its specificity is unknown.

The V and J genes are TRBV4-3 and TRBJ2-1; 12 positions agree with TRBD2. The receptor's source is an adult with an advanced solid tumor such as melanoma, head and neck, liver or kidney cancer. The specimen comprised CD4+ or CD8+ T cells sorted from blood, sampled in a trial of the OX40 agonist ivuxolimab. CDR3 sequence: CASSLTSSGRADPNNEQFF. The CDR3 DNA is TGCGCCAGCAGCCTTACTTCTAGCGGGAGGGCTGATCCTAACAATGAGCAGTTCTTC.